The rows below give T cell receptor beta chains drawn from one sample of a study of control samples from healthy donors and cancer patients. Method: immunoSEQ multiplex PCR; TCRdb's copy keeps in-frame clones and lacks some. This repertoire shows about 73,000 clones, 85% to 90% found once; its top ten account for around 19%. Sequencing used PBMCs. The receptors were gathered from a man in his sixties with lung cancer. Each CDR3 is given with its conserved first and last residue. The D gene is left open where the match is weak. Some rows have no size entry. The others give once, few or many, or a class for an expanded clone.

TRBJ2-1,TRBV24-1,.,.,TGTGCCACCAGTGAGGCAGGAGCATACTACAATGAGCAGTTCTTC,CATSEAGAYYNEQFF
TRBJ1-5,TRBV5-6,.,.,TGTGCCAGCAGGACGAGGACGCCTTATAGCAATCAGCCCCAGCATTTT,CASRTRTPYSNQPQHF
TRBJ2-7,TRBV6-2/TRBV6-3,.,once,TGTGCCAGCAGTTACGGTACCTCGCGCCGGAGTCTCTACGAGCAGTACTTC,CASSYGTSRRSLYEQYF
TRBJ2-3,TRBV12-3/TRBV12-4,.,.,TGTGCCAGCAGTTCTTTTACAGATACGCAGTATTTT,CASSSFTDTQYF
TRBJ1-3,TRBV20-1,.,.,TGCAGTGCTAGAGATAAGGGCACCATATATTTT,CSARDKGTIYF
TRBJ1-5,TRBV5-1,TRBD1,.,TGCGCCAGCAGCCTAGGAATGACAGGGACTAGCAATCAGCCCCAGCATTTT,CASSLGMTGTSNQPQHF
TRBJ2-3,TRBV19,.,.,TGTGCCAGTAGTATGGACAGAATCACAGATACGCAGTATTTT,CASSMDRITDTQYF
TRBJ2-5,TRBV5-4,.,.,TGTGCCAGCAGCTCAAGATCACGAAACCAAGAGACCCAGTACTTC,CASSSRSRNQETQYF
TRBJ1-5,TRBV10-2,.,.,TGCGCCAGCAGTGAGTCTTCAGGGAGCAATCAGCCCCAGCATTTT,CASSESSGSNQPQHF
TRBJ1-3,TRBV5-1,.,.,TGCGCCAGCAGCTTGACGGTGGGGGCAACTGGAAACACCATATATTTT,CASSLTVGATGNTIYF
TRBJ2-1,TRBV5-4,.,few,TGTGCCAGCAGCTTGGACCTCGGGACCTACAATGAGCAGTTCTTC,CASSLDLGTYNEQFF
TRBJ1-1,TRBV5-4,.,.,TGTGCCAGCAGCGCAAGGGCAGGCCTTATGAACACTGAAGCTTTCTTT,CASSARAGLMNTEAFF
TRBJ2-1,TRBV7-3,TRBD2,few,TGTGCCAGCAGCAACCAGAGGACTAGTAGTAGGGATGAGCAGTTCTTC,CASSNQRTSSRDEQFF
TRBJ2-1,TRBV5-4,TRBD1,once,TGTGTCTGGGGACAGGGCAATGAGCAGTTCTTC,CVWGQGNEQFF
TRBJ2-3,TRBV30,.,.,TGTGCCTGGAATAAGGGGAGCACAGATACGCAGTATTTT,CAWNKGSTDTQYF
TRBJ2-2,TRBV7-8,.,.,TGTGCCAGCAGCTTATTCGGGGACGCGAACACCGGGGAGCTGTTTTTT,CASSLFGDANTGELFF
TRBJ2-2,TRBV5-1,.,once,TGCGCCAGCAGCAGCGGGTCCGGGGAGCTGTTTTTT,CASSSGSGELFF
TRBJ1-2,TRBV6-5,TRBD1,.,TGTGCCAGCAGTTACGATGGACAGGGGGTCTATGGCTACACCTTC,CASSYDGQGVYGYTF
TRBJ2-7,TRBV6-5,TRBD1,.,TGTGCCAGCAGCAGGGACAGGGGGGACGAGCAGTACTTC,CASSRDRGDEQYF
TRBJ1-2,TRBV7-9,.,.,TGTGCCAGCAGCACCCTAGGCCCCGGGGACTATGGCTACACCTTC,CASSTLGPGDYGYTF
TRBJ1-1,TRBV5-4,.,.,TGTGCCAGCAGCTTGGAACAGTTGAACACTGAAGCTTTCTTT,CASSLEQLNTEAFF